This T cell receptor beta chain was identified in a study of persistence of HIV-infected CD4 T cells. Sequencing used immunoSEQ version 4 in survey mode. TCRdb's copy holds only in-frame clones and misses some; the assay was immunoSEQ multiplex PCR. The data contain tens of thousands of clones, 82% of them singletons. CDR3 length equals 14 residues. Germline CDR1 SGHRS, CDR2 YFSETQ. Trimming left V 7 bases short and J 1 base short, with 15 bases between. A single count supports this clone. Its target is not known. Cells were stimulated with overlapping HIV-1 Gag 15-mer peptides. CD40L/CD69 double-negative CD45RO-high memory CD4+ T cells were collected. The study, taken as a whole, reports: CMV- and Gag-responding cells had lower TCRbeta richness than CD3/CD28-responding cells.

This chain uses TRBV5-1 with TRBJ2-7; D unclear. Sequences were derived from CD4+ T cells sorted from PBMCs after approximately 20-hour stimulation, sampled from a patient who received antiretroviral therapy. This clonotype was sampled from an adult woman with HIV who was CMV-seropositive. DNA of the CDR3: TGCGCCAGCCGTCCGGGCGCAAATTCCTACGAGCAGTACTTC. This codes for CASRPGANSYEQYF.